What follows are 9 T cell receptor beta chains derived from one specimen sequenced in a study of T cell changes during pregnancy in multiple sclerosis. The data were produced by immunoSEQ multiplex PCR, yet TCRdb's version contains in-frame clones alone and is incomplete. Among about 100,000 clones listed, about 94% were seen once. This specimen was peripheral blood, taken after pregnancy. These TCRs come from a female donor with multiple sclerosis, enrolled in a pregnancy study.

V and J are TRBV13 and TRBJ2-1, with 7 bases that match TRBD2. The CDR3 is 18 amino acids. Germline V gene data show CDR1 as PRHDT and CDR2 as FYEKMQ (reference sequence). V was pared by 5 bases and J by 5 bases, with 18 bases of the junction left unmatched. DNA for the CDR3: TGTGCCAGCAGCCCATCCGGGGCCACTAGCGCGGCTGACAATGAGCAGTTCTTC. Translating gives CASSPSGATSAADNEQFF.

The V and J genes are TRBV18 and TRBJ1-1; possible D gene TRBD1, 5 bases. CDR1 and CDR2 (germline): KGHSH, LQKENI. The CDR3 loop spans 13 amino acids. Trimming took 6 bases from V and 1 from J, leaving 9 bases between them. Here the CDR3 reads CASSTTANTEAFF. Written as DNA, the CDR3 is TGTGCCAGCTCCACGACAGCGAACACTGAAGCTTTCTTT.

The genes are TRBV7-8 and TRBJ2-1, with TRBD2 matching 7 bases. Germline CDR1 reads SGHVS; CDR2 reads FQNEAQ. The CDR3 has 15 residues. V was pared by 4 bases and J by 2 bases, with 5 bases of the junction left unmatched. CDR3 protein: CASSSRLAAYNEQFF. CDR3 DNA: TGTGCCAGCAGCTCCCGACTAGCCGCCTACAATGAGCAGTTCTTC.

The chain links TRBV27 to TRBJ2-2; unclear D gene. Per the germline V gene, CDR1 is MNHEY and CDR2 is SMNVEV (reference sequence). CDR3 size: 15 residues. With 4 bases removed from V and 1 base from J, the gap between germline ends came to 10 bases. The CDR3 protein is CASSSLPRNTGELFF. The CDR3, as DNA: TGTGCCAGCAGTTCCTTACCCAGGAACACCGGGGAGCTGTTTTTT.

This clone is a singleton in its sample. The rearrangement joins TRBV6-1 to TRBJ2-7; D possibly corresponds to TRBD2 (6 bases). Trimming pared 6 bases from V and 5 bases from J, leaving 14 bases between. Germline values: CDR1 MNHNS, CDR2 SASEGT. The length of the CDR3 is 13 residues. CDR3 in DNA: TGTGCCAGCAGACCTACAGGAGGGAACGAGCAGTACTTC. Encoded protein: CASRPTGGNEQYF.

The J gene is TRBJ2-5, the V gene TRBV13, with TRBD1 matching over 8 bases. Trimming took 3 bases from V and 3 from J; bases not matched to a gene: 3. Germline V gene sequence: CDR1 PRHDT, CDR2 FYEKMQ (reference sequence). This CDR3 region has 14 residues. The CDR3 reads CASSFRTGKETQYF. In nucleotides, the CDR3 is TGTGCCAGCAGCTTTCGGACAGGGAAAGAGACCCAGTACTTC.

The chain carries TRBV30 and TRBJ1-2; a possible D gene is TRBD1 (6 bases). V was pared by 2 bases and J by 7 bases, with 14 bases between. This CDR3 is 13 amino acids long. Germline lookup yields CDR1 GTSNPN and CDR2 SVGIG (reference sequence). Written as DNA, the CDR3 is TGTGCCTGGAGTATCGGGGGGCGGAGTGGCTACACCTTC. It translates to CAWSIGGRSGYTF.

This rearrangement joins TRBV27 to TRBJ1-2, with TRBD1 matching over 9 bases. Germline V CDR1 and CDR2: MNHEY, SMNVEV (reference sequence). V lost 5 bases and J lost 7; bases outside the gene matches: 11. The CDR3 has 15 residues. CDR3 in DNA: TGTGCCAGCAGTGACCACAGGGGGCACTTGAGTGGCTACACCTTC. Encoded protein: CASSDHRGHLSGYTF.

The chain couples TRBV7-9 to TRBJ2-1; 11 bases map to TRBD2. V shed 5 bases, J shed 6 bases, and the junction held 15 bases outside the gene matches. Germline V gives CDR1 SEHNR, CDR2 FQNEAQ (reference sequence). The CDR3 length is 18 residues. The CDR3, as DNA: TGTGCCAGCAGCCATGGACTAGCGGGTCCTCGTAGTAGCAATGAGCAGTTCTTC. Residues: CASSHGLAGPRSSNEQFF.